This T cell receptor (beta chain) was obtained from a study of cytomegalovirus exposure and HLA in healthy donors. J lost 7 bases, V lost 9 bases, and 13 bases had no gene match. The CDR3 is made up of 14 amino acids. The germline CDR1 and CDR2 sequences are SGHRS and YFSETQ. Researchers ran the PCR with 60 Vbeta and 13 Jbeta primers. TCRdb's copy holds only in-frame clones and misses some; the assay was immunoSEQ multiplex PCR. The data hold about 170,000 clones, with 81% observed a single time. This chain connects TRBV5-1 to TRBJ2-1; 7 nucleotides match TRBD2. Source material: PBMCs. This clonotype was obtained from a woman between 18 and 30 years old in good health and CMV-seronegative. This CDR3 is CATEAGPGGNEQFF. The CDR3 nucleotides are TGCGCCACCGAAGCGGGACCTGGGGGGAATGAGCAGTTCTTC.